The entry below gives a single TCR beta chain sequence along with its context. Its cognate antigen is unknown. These data originate in a study of T cell repertoires in cytomegalovirus infection. Turning to the study itself: Both recently identified HLA-C-restricted and well-studied HLA-B-restricted CMV epitopes were used in the study. Study-level points and caveats: HLA-C-restricted, CMV-specific TCR beta clonotypes were dominant ex vivo.

Via MiXCR, TCRdb re-called the reads, giving one row per CDR3 protein. Here the sample spans roughly 730,000 distinct CDR3 sequences, around 35% being singletons. This CDR3 has 15 residues. Germline V CDR1 and CDR2: MDHEN, SYDVKM. Trimming cost V 3 bases and J 2 bases; bases outside gene matches: 6. The source of this sequence is a human donor in good health (CMV status not recorded). Some clones in this sample may be carry-over from other donors' samples. This sequence joins TRBV28 and TRBJ2-5, with 7 bases that match TRBD2. Sequenced material: cultured PBMCs, taken from culture after CMV antigen stimulation. The CDR3 DNA reads TGTGCCAGCAGTTTTGGGGGGGTAACTCAAGAGACCCAGTACTTC. This gives the protein CASSFGGVTQETQYF.